Presented here are 24 T cell receptor beta chains from one specimen sequenced in a study of human T cells and chemical hapten exposure. As to time point: patch test 3, about 24 weeks after DPC sensitization. Treatment noted: therapeutic diphenylcyclopropenone sensitization with weekly scalp DPC. TCRdb re-analysed the RACE reads in MiXCR, keeping a single row per CDR3 protein. The sample comprises more than 100,000 distinct CDR3 sequences, approximately 10% of which are singletons, and around 2.2% rests with the top ten. The source was whole blood, collected in connection with sensitization to the hapten diphenylcyclopropenone (DPC). Receptors were obtained from a woman between 45 and 60 years old with alopecia areata. Some clones in this sample may be carry-over from other donors' samples.

The rearrangement joins TRBV5-1 to TRBJ1-2, with 10 nucleotides matching TRBD1. Germline V gives CDR1 SGHRS, CDR2 YFSETQ. Trimming removed 4 bases from V and 2 bases from J; junction bases left unmatched: 2. There are 14 residues in the CDR3. CDR3 sequence: CASSQDRGNYGYTF. As DNA, the CDR3 is TGCGCCAGCAGCCAGGACAGGGGGAACTATGGCTACACCTTC.

The chain links TRBV21-1 to TRBJ1-2; the D call in the table, TRBD1, was not verified against the DNA. TRBV21-1 is a pseudogene segment. The CDR3 contains 15 residues. CDR3 loop: CATSQILGQYYGYTF. The CDR3 nucleotides read TGTGCCACCTCCCAAATCCTAGGACAGTACTATGGCTACACCTTC.

As concerns this clonotype: One base away lies a much larger clone, so this may be a sequencing read error. The J gene is TRBJ2-3, the V gene TRBV7-2, with 9 nucleotides matching TRBD1. The germline V gene has CDR1 SGHTA and CDR2 FQGNSA. The CDR3 runs to 15 residues. CDR3 loop: CVSSLRDRGTDTQYF. The CDR3 nucleotides read TGTGTCAGCAGCTTAAGGGACAGGGGCACAGATACGCAGTATTTT.

This clonotype was counted a few times. The rearrangement links TRBV10-3 to TRBJ2-1, with TRBD2 matching over 8 bases. CDR1 is ENHRY, CDR2 SYGVKD, per germline. This CDR3 contains 15 residues. Trimming removed 4 bases from V and 8 bases from J; junction bases left unmatched: 10. CDR3 loop: CAISVGGLERDEQFF. In nucleotides, the CDR3 is TGTGCCATCAGTGTCGGGGGACTAGAAAGGGATGAGCAGTTCTTC.

The chain employs TRBV10-3 and TRBJ1-5, with a tentative D call TRBD1 (5 bases). The CDR3 is made up of 13 amino acids. The ends were cut back, 4 bases at V and 5 bases at J, with 9 bases in the middle. Germline V gene data show CDR1 as ENHRY and CDR2 as SYGVKD. CDR3 protein: CAISGGGDQPQHF. The DNA for the CDR3 is TGTGCCATCAGTGGGGGCGGTGATCAGCCCCAGCATTTT.

This clonotype was seen a few times. The rearrangement links TRBV6-6 to TRBJ2-7; 9 nucleotides line up with TRBD2. After removal of 0 bases from V and 2 bases from J, the junction contained 2 bases not matched to a gene. CDR1 is MNHNY and CDR2 is SVGAGI in the germline V gene (reference sequence). This CDR3 has 15 amino acids. CDR3 residues: CASSYSTSGTYEQYF. CDR3 nucleotide sequence: TGTGCCAGCAGTTACTCGACTAGCGGTACCTACGAGCAGTACTTC.

This clonotype was counted between two and nine times. This chain joins TRBV3-1 and TRBJ2-1, with D perhaps TRBD2 (5 bases). The germline V and J ends were trimmed by 4 bases and 12 bases, with 13 bases remaining between them. Germline V gene lookup returns CDR1 LGHDT and CDR2 YNNKEL (reference sequence). This CDR3 is 12 amino acids long. The CDR3, as DNA: TGTGCCAGCAGCCCCCCCGCGGGCGGGCAGTTCTTC. Translation gives CASSPPAGGQFF.

This clonotype was picked up many times. This sequence joins TRBV6-5 and TRBJ1-1; the D is unclear. The CDR3 is made up of 13 amino acids. V dropped 7 bases and J dropped 1 base, with 10 bases sitting between them. Germline loops: CDR1 MNHEY, CDR2 SVGAGI. CDR3 in DNA: TGTGCCAGCACCAAGAGGGAGAACACTGAAGCTTTCTTT. Amino acids: CASTKRENTEAFF.

The rearrangement joins TRBV11-2 to TRBJ2-7; a possible D gene is TRBD2 (6 bases). V lost 4 bases and J lost 0, with 13 bases in between. In germline, CDR1 is SGHAT, CDR2 FQNNGV. The CDR3 has 15 residues. Here the CDR3 reads CASSSEGTSSYEQYF. For the CDR3, the DNA is TGTGCCAGCAGCTCCGAAGGGACTTCCTCCTACGAGCAGTACTTC.

This sequence joins TRBV18 and TRBJ2-5; 8 bases agree with TRBD1. Looked up from germline, CDR1 is KGHSH and CDR2 is LQKENI. Trimming cost V 5 bases and J 2 bases; bases outside gene matches: 4. The CDR3 contains 14 residues. CDR3 region: CASSSNRGQETQYF. The CDR3 coding sequence is TGTGCCAGCTCAAGTAACAGGGGGCAAGAGACCCAGTACTTC.

This clonotype was observed a few times. The chain combines TRBV3-1 with TRBJ2-1; no clear D. V was cut by 5 bases and J by 5 bases, with 7 bases left in between. The CDR3 spans 12 residues. CDR1 and CDR2 from the germline V gene are LGHDT and YNNKEL (reference sequence). CDR3 amino acids: CASSDIHNEQFF. CDR3 nucleotide sequence: TGTGCCAGCAGCGATATACACAATGAGCAGTTCTTC.

Details on this clonotype: Given a much more abundant clone one base away, this may be a read error. The rearrangement links TRBV5-4 to TRBJ2-3, with TRBD1 matching 7 bases. Germline V gene lookup returns CDR1 SGHNT and CDR2 YYREEE (reference sequence). Trimming removed 4 bases from V and 0 bases from J; junction bases left unmatched: 2. The length of the CDR3 is 14 residues. CDR3 nucleotides: TGTGCCAGCAGCGTGGGACAGAGCACAGATACGCAGTATTTT. Translated: CASSVGQSTDTQYF.

This clonotype has more than one count but fewer than ten. In DNA form, the CDR3 reads TGTGCCAGCAGTTTATTAGAGGACGGGGGTAATGAGCAGTTCTTC. Residues: CASSLLEDGGNEQFF. This chain joins TRBV12-3 or TRBV12-4 and TRBJ2-1; possible D gene TRBD2, 6 bases. The CDR3 loop spans 15 amino acids. Trimming removed 2 bases from V and 7 bases from J, with 15 bases in between.

The chain is built from TRBV13 and TRBJ2-1, with 10 bases that match TRBD1. V gave up 5 bases and J gave up 9 bases; unmatched junction bases: 7. Germline loops: CDR1 PRHDT, CDR2 FYEKMQ (reference sequence). This CDR3 comprises 14 residues. The CDR3 loop reads CASSLRTGGSEQFF. The DNA for the CDR3 is TGTGCCAGCAGCCTTCGGACAGGGGGGAGTGAGCAGTTCTTC. The variable domain in full, with the rest retrieved from reference TRBV13 and TRBJ2-1, is AAGVIQSPRHLIKEKRETATLKCYPIPRHDTVYWYQQGPGQDPQFLISFYEKMQSDKGSIPDRFSAQQFSDYHSELNMSSLELGDSALYFCASSLRTGGSEQFFGPGTRLTVL.

The rearrangement links TRBV4-2 to TRBJ2-1; 7 positions agree with TRBD1. J was trimmed by 5 bases and V by 0 bases; bases with no gene match: 7. Germline V CDR1 and CDR2: LGHNA, YNFKEQ. The CDR3 is 16 residues long. CDR3 DNA: TGTGCCAGCAGCCAAGATAGGGACAGAATCAACAATGAGCAGTTCTTC. Protein: CASSQDRDRINNEQFF.

This clonotype came up a few times. The gene calls are TRBV5-1 and TRBJ1-1; no definite D call. V was cut by 0 bases and J by 5 bases, with 14 bases left in between. This CDR3 spans 15 amino acids. CDR1 is SGHRS, CDR2 YFSETQ, per germline. In nucleotides, the CDR3 is TGCGCCAGCAGCTTGGGTGCTTCCCCGGTAACTGAAGCTTTCTTT. As protein: CASSLGASPVTEAFF.

In this sample, this clonotype turned up once. The chain couples TRBV27 to TRBJ1-3, with unresolved D. Germline CDR1 reads MNHEY; CDR2 reads SMNVEV (reference sequence). V was pared by 2 bases and J by 0 bases, with 5 bases between. The CDR3 loop spans 14 amino acids. DNA of the CDR3: TGTGCCAGCAGTTTAAAGCTCTCTGGAAACACCATATATTTT. This codes for CASSLKLSGNTIYF.

This clonotype was seen a few times. The V and J genes are TRBV10-3 and TRBJ1-1, with 9 bases matching TRBD1. Germline CDR1 ENHRY, CDR2 SYGVKD. This CDR3 comprises 17 residues. Germline trimming cut 6 bases from V and 1 base from J; bases unmatched to any gene: 12. The CDR3 spells CAIRPGQGKEANTEAFF. The CDR3 nucleotides read TGTGCCATCAGGCCGGGACAGGGAAAGGAGGCGAACACTGAAGCTTTCTTT.

The rearrangement uses TRBV27 and TRBJ1-4; D unresolved. Germline V gene lookup returns CDR1 MNHEY and CDR2 SMNVEV (reference sequence). This CDR3 region has 16 residues. Trimming took 6 bases from V and 0 from J, leaving 14 bases between them. In DNA, the CDR3 is TGTGCCAGCAGCCCGAGTCCCTTTGCAACTAATGAAAAACTGTTTTTT. The encoded protein is CASSPSPFATNEKLFF.

V and J are TRBV6-4 and TRBJ2-1; 8 nucleotides match TRBD1. J lost 6 bases, V lost 8 bases, and 6 bases had no gene match. This CDR3 has 13 amino acids. Germline-derived CDR1 and CDR2 are MRHNA and SNTAGT. The CDR3 nucleotides are TGTGCCAGCTCCGGACAGGGAGTCAATGAGCAGTTCTTC. Translated, it gives CASSGQGVNEQFF.

The chain couples TRBV7-2 to TRBJ1-3, with 7 bases aligning to TRBD1. This CDR3 contains 16 residues. V was clipped by 6 bases and J by 0 bases; unmatched bases: 8. Germline V gene data show CDR1 as SGHTA and CDR2 as FQGNSA. DNA for the CDR3: TGTGCCAGCAGTTTGGACAGGCCCTCCTCTGGAAACACCATATATTTT. It specifies CASSLDRPSSGNTIYF.

This clonotype was counted a few times. The genes are TRBV7-2 and TRBJ1-3, with TRBD1 matching 7 bases. Unmatched junction bases numbered 5, after V lost 3 bases and J lost 0 bases. Germline V CDR1 and CDR2: SGHTA, FQGNSA. The CDR3 length is 16 residues. DNA for the CDR3: TGTGCCAGCAGCTTTACAGGGGTCTCCTCTGGAAACACCATATATTTT. Translated, it gives CASSFTGVSSGNTIYF.

The chain couples TRBV12-3 or TRBV12-4 to TRBJ1-5, with unresolved D. The CDR3 covers 13 residues. Trimming took off 2 bases at V and 6 bases at J, with 8 bases between the two ends. The CDR3 nucleotides read TGTGCCAGCAGTTTATTGGGCCTTCAGCCCCAGCATTTT. Residues: CASSLLGLQPQHF.

This clonotype was detected a few times. The J gene is TRBJ1-1, the V gene TRBV7-9, with D perhaps TRBD1 (6 bases). The CDR3 length is 15 residues. CDR1 is SEHNR, CDR2 FQNEAQ, per germline (reference sequence). V was pared by 5 bases and J by 3 bases, with 16 bases between. The CDR3 coding sequence is TGTGCCAGCAGCGCGGGATCACAGGGCCACACTGAAGCTTTCTTT. It specifies CASSAGSQGHTEAFF.